This T cell receptor beta chain was identified during a study of cytomegalovirus exposure and HLA in healthy donors. Points from the study as a whole: When analyzed later, a missense DCLRE1C variant was found to be linked to TCR beta V- and J-gene trimming. Common viral pathogens were later found to be apparently linked to several of the most significant clusters.

PCR was performed using 60 Vbeta and 13 Jbeta primers. Only in-frame clones appear in the TCRdb table, and some are missing; sequencing was by immunoSEQ multiplex PCR. This table has 95,000 to 110,000 clones, about 84% appearing once. The V segment lost 6 bases and the J segment 6 bases; nucleotides outside the gene matches: 7. This CDR3 contains 14 residues. Germline-derived CDR1 and CDR2 are LNHDA and SQIVND (reference sequence). About this clone itself: The antigen remains unidentified.

This receptor was taken from a man aged 25-45 years in good health and CMV-seronegative. V and J are TRBV19 and TRBJ1-4; 7 positions match TRBD1. Sequencing was done on a sample of PBMCs. Written as DNA, the CDR3 is TGTGCCAGTAGGACAGGGAAGGTGCATGAAAAACTGTTTTTT. Its protein is CASRTGKVHEKLFF.